This T cell receptor beta chain was sequenced for a study of regulatory T cells in long-lasting Graves disease (dated by TCRdb to about 2021). In the study overall: Newly diagnosed Graves' disease patients had taken antithyroid drugs for less than 3 months. A total of roughly 33 samples were covered by TCR sequencing, comprising around 13 persistent and roughly 20 newly diagnosed Graves' disease patients. This study used TCR sequencing and RNA sequencing of peripheral blood to compare persistent Graves' disease patients against newly diagnosed Graves' disease patients. The study was conducted in China and was registered as a clinical trial.

Overall results and qualifications from the work: The authors noted that the small sample size was a limitation that may lower accuracy. Persistent disease showed preferential use of TRBV28, TRBJ1-2 and TRBJ2-5, whereas newly diagnosed disease favored TRBV20-1 and TRBJ2-1. Only peripheral blood was studied, because thyroid tissue, the primary lesion, was inaccessible. A larger number of public clonotypes was shared among persistent patients (around 3,000) than among newly diagnosed patients (around 890). Only the TCR beta chain was sequenced and analyzed. Compared with newly diagnosed patients, patients with persistent Graves' disease had lower TCR Shannon entropy and fewer highly expanded clones, which suggests clonal expansion.

This clonotype was found many times. The clone's antigen remains unknown. No much larger clonotype is one base removed from it; base qualities were not supplied. Library construction relied on multiplex PCR. The run used an Illumina HiSeq 4000. CDR3 regions were amplified by Arm-PCR with iRepertoire HTBI primers to construct TCR beta libraries. Gel purification was performed on PCR products prior to sequencing. Under the source paper's analysis protocol: Across samples, about 64 TRBV and approximately 15 TRBJ segments were identified and used for gene usage analysis of CDR3 amino acid clonotypes. Filtered high-quality paired reads were merged into contigs using COPE and FqMerger. BLAST was used to align contigs to IMGT TRBV, TRBD and TRBJ reference genes, with CDR3 defined following IMGT. Clonotypes above 0.1% frequency were classified as highly expanded clones. Repertoire diversity was measured by Shannon entropy, and V-J evenness by the Gini coefficient. Public clonotypes were defined as clonotypes shared by more than one individual. TCRdb itself trimmed the public reads at Q25 with fastp, ran MiXCR and retained productive beta chains. Merged by CDR3 protein, the rows form single entries marked with the most common genes and DNA. For this entry, the V and J calls and clone size follow TCRdb and not the study's own pipeline. This sample is represented by a few hundred thousand distinct CDR3 sequences; approximately 18% of them were singletons. The leading ten clones occupy 12% to 15% of the sample.

The junction shows trimming of 5 bases on V and 7 bases on J, plus 17 bases between the germline ends. From cysteine to phenylalanine, the CDR3 is 15 amino acids long. The kept DNA is CDR3 alone, 45 bases in frame from the first base. In light of the paper, this sample's time point label describes: newly diagnosed GD, antithyroid drugs for less than 3 months. RNA was extracted from PBMCs in TRIzol for both TCR sequencing and RNA sequencing. The diagnosis of Graves' disease followed American Thyroid Association guidelines. Patients for the study were recruited at an endocrinology department in Xi'an, China. Each patient gave around 9.2 milliliters of peripheral blood, collected in an EDTA anticoagulant tube. Ficoll Paque Plus density gradient separation was used to isolate PBMCs, and no further T cell sorting was performed. An Agilent 2100 Bioanalyzer and agarose gel were used to assess RNA quality, and a NanoDrop 2000 was used to measure RNA concentration.

These data were likewise used in another study, on T cells in Graves' hyperthyroidism and ophthalmopathy. As described in the second report: A patient counted as having stable Graves' hyperthyroidism if no progression to ophthalmopathy occurred over 18 months of follow-up. The hyperthyroidism patients were between 18 and 65 years old and newly diagnosed, with a disease duration of less than 2 months. The study excluded patients with uncontrolled infections, other autoimmune diseases, pregnancy or lactation. Diagnoses were based on clinical symptoms, serum thyroxine and TRAb, thyroid ultrasound and orbital computed tomography. A first-round RT-PCR of the TCR CDR3 used the HTBI primer set with the Qiagen OneStep RT-PCR kit. Most expanded thyroid clonotypes (frequency above 0.001) were also detected in blood, suggesting blood repertoires may reflect thyroid immune responses. A 13 V-J signature model separated ophthalmopathy from stable hyperthyroidism, with approximately 87% sensitivity and just under 84% specificity in cross-validation and 80%/75% in testing. In validation, the model predicted progression to ophthalmopathy a median of approximately 6.3 months before onset, with about 67% sensitivity and 72.22% specificity. TCR V-J signatures able to tell the groups apart were searched for in a discovery cohort of 90 to 100 patients, of whom around 43 had Graves' ophthalmopathy and under 65 had stable Graves' hyperthyroidism. Prospective prediction of ophthalmopathy was tested in an independent validation cohort consisting of about 19 hyperthyroidism patients and approximately 16 patients who later progressed to ophthalmopathy. The approximately 100 discovery patients were randomly split 7:3 into training and test sets. In addition, the study compared T-cell repertoires in thyroid tissue and in blood from several Graves' hyperthyroidism patients. Once sampling was done, hyperthyroidism patients were given methimazole at a starting dose of 30 mg daily, whereas ophthalmopathy patients were given high-dose intravenous methylprednisolone. Libraries were constructed in a second round of multiplex PCR, after which size selection and purification were performed. Sequencing of the libraries was done on an Illumina HiSeq2000 using paired-end 100 bp reads. Raw data were processed with SOAPnuke, discarding reads with adapters, uncalled bases, mean Phred below 15, or no exact constant-primer or identifier match. COPE v1.2.5 was used to merge high-quality paired reads, and clonotypes were defined as unique nucleotide sequences. Clonotypes were aligned to IMGT TRBV, TRBD and TRBJ reference segments using MiTCR v1.1. The analysis included only V-J combinations with a frequency above 0.0001, which together covered around 99% of the repertoires. A TCS score was defined as the ratio of F50 (clonal expansion) to E x V (chaos), with BLOSUM62-based TCRdist applied between CDR3 peptides within each V-J. Welch's t-statistics and random forest reduced just over 500 V-J features to 13, which were used in a naive Bayes classifier (R e1071). No statistical method was used to set the sample size in advance, and investigators knew the group allocation. The paper describes TCR Vbeta CDR3 sequencing of 135 peripheral blood samples, made up of some 40 ophthalmopathy patients, some 80 hyperthyroidism patients and 17 progressor patients.

The chain is made from TRBV12-3 or TRBV12-4 and TRBJ1-4; a confident D gene designation cannot be given. The sequence was obtained from a woman under 40 with Graves disease. Donor details come from another sample of the same person, matched by shared clones. The sequencing here drew on peripheral blood mononuclear cells (PBMCs), taken at new diagnosis, from a patient treated with antithyroid drugs. The DNA sequence is as follows: TGTGCCAGCAGTCCCGTGGGGAGGGAGCGTGAAAAACTGTTTTTT. This yields the protein CASSPVGREREKLFF.